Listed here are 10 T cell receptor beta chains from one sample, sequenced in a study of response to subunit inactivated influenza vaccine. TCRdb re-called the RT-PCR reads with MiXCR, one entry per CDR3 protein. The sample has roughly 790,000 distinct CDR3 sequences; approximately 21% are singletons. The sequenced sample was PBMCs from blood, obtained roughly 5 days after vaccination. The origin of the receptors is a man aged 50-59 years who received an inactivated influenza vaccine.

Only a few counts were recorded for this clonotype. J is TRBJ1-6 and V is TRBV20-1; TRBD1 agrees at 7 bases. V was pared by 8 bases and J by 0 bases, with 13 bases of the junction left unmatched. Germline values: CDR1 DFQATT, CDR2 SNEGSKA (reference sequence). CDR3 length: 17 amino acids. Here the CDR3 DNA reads TGCAGTCCTGATGACAGGGTGTGGGGCTCCTATAATTCACCCCTCCACTTT. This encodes CSPDDRVWGSYNSPLHF.

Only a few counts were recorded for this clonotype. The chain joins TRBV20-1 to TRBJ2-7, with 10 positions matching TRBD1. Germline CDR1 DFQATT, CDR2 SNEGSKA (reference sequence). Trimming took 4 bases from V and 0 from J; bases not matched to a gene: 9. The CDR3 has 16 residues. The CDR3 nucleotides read TGCAGTGCTACCCCTCCGGGACAGGGGTACTCCTACGAGCAGTACTTC. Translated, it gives CSATPPGQGYSYEQYF.

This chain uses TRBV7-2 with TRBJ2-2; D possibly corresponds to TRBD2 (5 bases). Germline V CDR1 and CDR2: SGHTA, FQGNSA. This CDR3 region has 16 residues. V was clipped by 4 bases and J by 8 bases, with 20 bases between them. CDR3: CASSSPWAPGIGELFF. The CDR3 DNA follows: TGTGCCAGCAGCTCCCCTTGGGCCCCGGGAATAGGGGAGCTGTTTTTT.

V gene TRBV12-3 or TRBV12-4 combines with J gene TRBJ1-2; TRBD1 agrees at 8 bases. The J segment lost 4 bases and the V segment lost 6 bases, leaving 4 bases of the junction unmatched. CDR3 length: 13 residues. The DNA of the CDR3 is TGTGCCAGCAGACTGGGGACAGGCTATGGCTACACCTTC. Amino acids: CASRLGTGYGYTF.

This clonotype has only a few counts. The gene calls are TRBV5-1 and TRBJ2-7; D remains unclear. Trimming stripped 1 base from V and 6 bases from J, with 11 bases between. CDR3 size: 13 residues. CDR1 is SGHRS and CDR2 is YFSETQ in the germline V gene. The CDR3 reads CASSLKVASEQYF. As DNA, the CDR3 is TGCGCCAGCAGCTTGAAGGTTGCGTCCGAGCAGTACTTC.

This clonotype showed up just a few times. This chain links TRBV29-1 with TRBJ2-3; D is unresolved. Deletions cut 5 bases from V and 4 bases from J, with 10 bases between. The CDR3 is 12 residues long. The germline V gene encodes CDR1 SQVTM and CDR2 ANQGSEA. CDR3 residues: CSVRSVADTQYF. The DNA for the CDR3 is TGCAGCGTTCGAAGCGTAGCAGATACGCAGTATTTT.

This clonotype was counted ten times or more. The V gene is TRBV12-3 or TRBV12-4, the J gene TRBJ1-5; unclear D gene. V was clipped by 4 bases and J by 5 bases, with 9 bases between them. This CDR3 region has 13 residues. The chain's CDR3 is CASSSQIDQPQHF. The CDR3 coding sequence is TGTGCCAGCAGTTCCCAAATCGATCAGCCCCAGCATTTT.

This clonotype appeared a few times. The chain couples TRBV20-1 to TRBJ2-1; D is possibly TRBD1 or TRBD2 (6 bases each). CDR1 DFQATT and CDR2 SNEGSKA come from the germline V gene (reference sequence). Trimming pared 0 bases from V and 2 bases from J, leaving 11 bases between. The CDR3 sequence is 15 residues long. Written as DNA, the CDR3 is TGCAGTGCTAGAGACTGGGGGGCTACCTACAATGAGCAGTTCTTC. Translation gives CSARDWGATYNEQFF.

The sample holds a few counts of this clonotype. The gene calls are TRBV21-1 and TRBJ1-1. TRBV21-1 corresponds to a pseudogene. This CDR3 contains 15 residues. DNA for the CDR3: TGTGCCAGCAGCAAAGCGGGGGTCGGGAACACTGAAGCTTTCTTT. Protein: CASSKAGVGNTEAFF.

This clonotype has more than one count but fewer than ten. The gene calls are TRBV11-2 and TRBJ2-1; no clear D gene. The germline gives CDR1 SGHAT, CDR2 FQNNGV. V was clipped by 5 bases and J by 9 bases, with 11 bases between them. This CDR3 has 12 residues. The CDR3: CASSPTQGEQFF. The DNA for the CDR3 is TGTGCCAGCAGCCCTACTCAAGGTGAGCAGTTCTTC.